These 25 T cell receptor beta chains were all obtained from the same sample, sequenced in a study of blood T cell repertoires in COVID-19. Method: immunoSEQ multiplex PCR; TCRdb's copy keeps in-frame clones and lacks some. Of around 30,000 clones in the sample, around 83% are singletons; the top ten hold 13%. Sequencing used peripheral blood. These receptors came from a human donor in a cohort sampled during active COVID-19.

The CDR3 sequence: CASSIQGTSGVYNEQFF. CDR3 nucleotide sequence: TGTGCCAGTAGTATACAAGGGACTAGCGGGGTGTACAATGAGCAGTTCTTC. The rearrangement uses TRBV19 and TRBJ2-1, with TRBD2 matching 13 bases. The CDR3 is made up of 17 amino acids. The V gene end was trimmed by 2 bases and the J gene end by 4 bases; junction bases not matched to a gene: 5. Germline loops: CDR1 LNHDA, CDR2 SQIVND (reference sequence).

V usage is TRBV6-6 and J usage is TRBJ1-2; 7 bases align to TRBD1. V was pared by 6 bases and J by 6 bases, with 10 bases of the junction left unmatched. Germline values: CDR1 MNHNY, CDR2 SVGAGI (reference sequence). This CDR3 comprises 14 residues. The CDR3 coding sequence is TGTGCCAGCAGCCGAGACAGGGCCTCTCATGGCTACACCTTC. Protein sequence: CASSRDRASHGYTF.

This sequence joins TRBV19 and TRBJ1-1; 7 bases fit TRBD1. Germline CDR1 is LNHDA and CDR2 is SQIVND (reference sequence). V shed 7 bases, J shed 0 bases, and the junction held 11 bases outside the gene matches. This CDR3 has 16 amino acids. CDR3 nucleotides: TGTGCCAGTAAAGGGGAACAGGGGAGATTGAACACTGAAGCTTTCTTT. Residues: CASKGEQGRLNTEAFF.

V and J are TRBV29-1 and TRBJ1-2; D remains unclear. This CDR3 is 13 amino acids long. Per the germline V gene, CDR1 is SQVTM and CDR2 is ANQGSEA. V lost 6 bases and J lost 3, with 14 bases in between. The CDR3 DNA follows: TGCAGCGTCCCTTCCGAGGAAGACTATGGCTACACCTTC. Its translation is CSVPSEEDYGYTF.

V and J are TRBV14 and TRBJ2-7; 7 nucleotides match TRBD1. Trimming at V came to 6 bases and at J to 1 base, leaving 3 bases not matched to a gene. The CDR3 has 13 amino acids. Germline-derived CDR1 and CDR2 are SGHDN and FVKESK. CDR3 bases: TGTGCCAGCAGGGCCAGGGGGTCCTACGAGCAGTACTTC. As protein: CASRARGSYEQYF.

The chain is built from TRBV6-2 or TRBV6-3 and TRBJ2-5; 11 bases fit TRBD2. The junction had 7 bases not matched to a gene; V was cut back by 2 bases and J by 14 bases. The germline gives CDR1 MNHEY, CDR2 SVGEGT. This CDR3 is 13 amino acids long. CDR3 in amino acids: CASSYGLAGGQYF. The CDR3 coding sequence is TGTGCCAGCAGTTACGGGCTAGCGGGGGGTCAATACTTC.

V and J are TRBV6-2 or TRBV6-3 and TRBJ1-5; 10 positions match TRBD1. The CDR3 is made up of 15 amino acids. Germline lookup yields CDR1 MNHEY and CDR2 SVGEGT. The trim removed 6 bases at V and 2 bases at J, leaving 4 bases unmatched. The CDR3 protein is CASSPGTGGNQPQHF. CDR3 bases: TGTGCCAGCAGCCCCGGGACAGGGGGCAATCAGCCCCAGCATTTT.

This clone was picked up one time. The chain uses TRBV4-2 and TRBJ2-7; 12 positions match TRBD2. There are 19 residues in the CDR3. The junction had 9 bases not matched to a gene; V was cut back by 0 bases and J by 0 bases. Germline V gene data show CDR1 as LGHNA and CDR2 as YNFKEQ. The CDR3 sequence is CASSQEWTSGVGNSYEQYF. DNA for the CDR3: TGTGCCAGCAGCCAAGAATGGACTAGCGGGGTAGGTAACTCCTACGAGCAGTACTTC.

The CDR3 sequence is CASSERPGAGELFF. The CDR3 nucleotides are TGTGCCAGCAGTGAACGTCCGGGGGCCGGGGAGCTGTTTTTT. This chain uses TRBV6-4 with TRBJ2-2, with D maybe TRBD2 (6 bases). The V gene lost 3 bases and the J gene lost 6 bases, with 11 bases spanning the gap. Germline V gene sequence: CDR1 MRHNA, CDR2 SNTAGT. The CDR3 sequence is 14 residues long.

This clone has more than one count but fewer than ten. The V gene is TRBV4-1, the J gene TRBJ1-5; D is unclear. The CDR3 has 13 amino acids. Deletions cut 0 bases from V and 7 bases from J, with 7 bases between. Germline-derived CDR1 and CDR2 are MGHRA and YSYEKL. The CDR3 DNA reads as TGCGCCAGCAGCCAAGATCCTCGGCAGCCCCAGCATTTT. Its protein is CASSQDPRQPQHF.

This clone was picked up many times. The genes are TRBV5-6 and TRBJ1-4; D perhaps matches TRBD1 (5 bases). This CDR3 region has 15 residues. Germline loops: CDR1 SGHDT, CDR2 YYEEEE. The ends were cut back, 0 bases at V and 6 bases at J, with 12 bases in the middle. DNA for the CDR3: TGTGCCAGCAGCTTGGCATTAGGGGTGGATGAAAAACTGTTTTTT. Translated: CASSLALGVDEKLFF.

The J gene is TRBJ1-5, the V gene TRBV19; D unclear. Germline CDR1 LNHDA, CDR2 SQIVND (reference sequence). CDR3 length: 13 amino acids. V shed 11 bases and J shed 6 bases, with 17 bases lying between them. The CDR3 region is CAHAPGVSQPQHF. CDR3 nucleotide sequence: TGTGCCCATGCCCCCGGGGTAAGTCAGCCCCAGCATTTT.

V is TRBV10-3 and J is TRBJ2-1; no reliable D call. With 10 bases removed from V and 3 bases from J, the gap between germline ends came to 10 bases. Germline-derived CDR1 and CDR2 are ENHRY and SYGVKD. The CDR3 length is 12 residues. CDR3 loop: CATSGYYNEQFF. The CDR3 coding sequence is TGTGCCACCTCCGGGTACTACAATGAGCAGTTCTTC.

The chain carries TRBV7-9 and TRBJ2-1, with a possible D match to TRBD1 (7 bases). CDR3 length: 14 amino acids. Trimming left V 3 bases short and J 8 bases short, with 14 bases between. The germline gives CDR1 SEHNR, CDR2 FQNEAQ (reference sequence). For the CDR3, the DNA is TGTGCCAGCAGCTTCGCGGGACAGAGCGATGAGCAGTTCTTC. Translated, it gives CASSFAGQSDEQFF.

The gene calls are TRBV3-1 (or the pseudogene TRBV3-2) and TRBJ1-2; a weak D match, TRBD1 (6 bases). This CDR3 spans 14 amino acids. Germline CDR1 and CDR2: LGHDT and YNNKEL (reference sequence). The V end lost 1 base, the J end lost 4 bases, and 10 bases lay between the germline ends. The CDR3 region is CASSQGQAIYGYTF. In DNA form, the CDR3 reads TGTGCCAGCAGCCAAGGACAGGCCATCTATGGCTACACCTTC.

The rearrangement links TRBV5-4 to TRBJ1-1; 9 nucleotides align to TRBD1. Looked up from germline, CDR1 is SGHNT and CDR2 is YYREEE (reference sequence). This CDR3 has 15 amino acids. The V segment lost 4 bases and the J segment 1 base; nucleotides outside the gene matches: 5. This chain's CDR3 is CASSPPGQGNTEAFF. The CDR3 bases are TGTGCCAGCAGCCCACCGGGACAGGGGAACACTGAAGCTTTCTTT.

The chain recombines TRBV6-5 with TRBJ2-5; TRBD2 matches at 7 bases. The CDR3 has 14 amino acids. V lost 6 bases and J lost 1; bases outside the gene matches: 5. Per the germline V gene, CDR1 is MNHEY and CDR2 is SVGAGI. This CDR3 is CASSAGLPQETQYF. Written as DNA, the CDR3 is TGTGCCAGCAGCGCGGGACTACCCCAAGAGACCCAGTACTTC.

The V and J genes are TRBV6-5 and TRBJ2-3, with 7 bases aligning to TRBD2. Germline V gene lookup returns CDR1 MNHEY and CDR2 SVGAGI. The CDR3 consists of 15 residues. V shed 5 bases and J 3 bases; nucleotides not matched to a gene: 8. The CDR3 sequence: CASSRTRSETDTQYF. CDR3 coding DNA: TGTGCCAGCAGTAGGACTAGAAGCGAAACAGATACGCAGTATTTT.

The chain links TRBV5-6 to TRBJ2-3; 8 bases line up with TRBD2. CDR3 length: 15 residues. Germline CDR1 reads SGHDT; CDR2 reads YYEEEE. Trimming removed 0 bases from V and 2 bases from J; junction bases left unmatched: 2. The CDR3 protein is CASSLGGGPTDTQYF. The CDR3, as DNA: TGTGCCAGCAGCTTGGGCGGGGGGCCCACAGATACGCAGTATTTT.

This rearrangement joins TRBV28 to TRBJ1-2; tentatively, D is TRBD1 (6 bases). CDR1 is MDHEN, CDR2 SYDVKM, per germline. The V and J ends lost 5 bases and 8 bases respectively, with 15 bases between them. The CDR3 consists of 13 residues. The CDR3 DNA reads TGTGCCAGCAGTCCCGGGACAAATTACGGCTACACCTTC. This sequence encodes CASSPGTNYGYTF.

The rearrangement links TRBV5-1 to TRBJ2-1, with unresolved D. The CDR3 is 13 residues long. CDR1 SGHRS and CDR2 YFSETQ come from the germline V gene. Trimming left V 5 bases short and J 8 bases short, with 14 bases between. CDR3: CASRQTSAHEQFF. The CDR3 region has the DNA TGCGCCAGCAGACAGACATCGGCGCATGAGCAGTTCTTC.

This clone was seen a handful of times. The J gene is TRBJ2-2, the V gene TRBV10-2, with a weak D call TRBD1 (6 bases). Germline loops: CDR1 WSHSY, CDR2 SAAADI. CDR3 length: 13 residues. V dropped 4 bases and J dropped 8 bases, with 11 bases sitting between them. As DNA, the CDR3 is TGCGCCAGCAGTGTCGTGGGACAAGGGGAGCTGTTTTTT. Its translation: CASSVVGQGELFF.

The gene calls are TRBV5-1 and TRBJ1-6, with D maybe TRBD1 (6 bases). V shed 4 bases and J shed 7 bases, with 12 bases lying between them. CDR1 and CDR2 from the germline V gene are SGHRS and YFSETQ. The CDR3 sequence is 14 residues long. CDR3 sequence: CASSVRDTNSPLHF. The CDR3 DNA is TGCGCCAGCAGCGTCCGGGACACAAATTCACCCCTCCACTTT.

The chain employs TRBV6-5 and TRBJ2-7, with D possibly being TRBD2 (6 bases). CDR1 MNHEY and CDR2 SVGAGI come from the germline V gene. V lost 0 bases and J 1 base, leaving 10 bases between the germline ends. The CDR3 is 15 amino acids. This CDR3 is CASSYSYGGSYEQYF. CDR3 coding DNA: TGTGCCAGCAGTTACTCGTACGGGGGATCCTACGAGCAGTACTTC.

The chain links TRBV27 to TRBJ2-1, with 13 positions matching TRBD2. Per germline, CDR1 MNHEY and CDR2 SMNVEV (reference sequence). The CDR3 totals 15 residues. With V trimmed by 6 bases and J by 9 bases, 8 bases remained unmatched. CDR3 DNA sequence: TGTGCCAGCAGGACGACTAGCGGGGGGTTAACTGAGCAGTTCTTC. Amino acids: CASRTTSGGLTEQFF.